Shown below are 30 T cell receptor beta chains from a single sample sequenced in a study of graft-versus-host responses after intestinal transplantation. Clones were sequenced by immunoSEQ multiplex PCR, and TCRdb holds only the in-frame ones, with some missing. Among more than 13,000 clones listed, approximately 70% were seen once. Graft material was processed, releasing intraepithelial and lamina propria lymphocytes. The sample in question was ileum tissue, obtained approximately 780 days after intestinal transplantation. These receptor sequences come from a human patient who received an intestinal transplant, so some T cells may come from the graft donor.

V gene TRBV5-4 combines with J gene TRBJ1-1, with 7 bases matching TRBD1. The CDR3 contains 18 residues. The V gene's germline CDR1 is SGHNT and CDR2 YYREEE (reference sequence). After removal of 4 bases from V and 0 bases from J, the junction contained 15 bases not matched to a gene. In DNA, the CDR3 is TGTGCCAGCAGCCAGGGGGGCTACAGGGGCACCCTGAACACTGAAGCTTTCTTT. Its protein product is CASSQGGYRGTLNTEAFF.

There are a few counts of this clone. The CDR3 coding sequence is TGCATGGGGAGGGACAACAATGAGCAGTTCTTC. Protein: CMGRDNNEQFF. The chain employs TRBV20-1 and TRBJ2-1, with D possibly being TRBD2 (7 bases). The CDR3 is 11 residues long. Germline V gene lookup returns CDR1 DFQATT and CDR2 SNEGSKA (reference sequence).

The chain has TRBV2 and TRBJ1-2, with 12 bases aligning to TRBD1. J was trimmed by 2 bases and V by 3 bases; bases with no gene match: 7. In germline, CDR1 is SNHLY, CDR2 FYNNEI. The CDR3 contains 17 residues. The chain's CDR3 is CASSERGTGGGNYGYTF. CDR3 bases: TGTGCCAGCAGTGAGAGGGGGACAGGGGGCGGAAACTATGGCTACACCTTC.

The chain couples TRBV30 to TRBJ1-6; 7 bases match TRBD1. This CDR3 has 13 residues. CDR1 is GTSNPN, CDR2 SVGIG, per germline (reference sequence). With 5 bases clipped from V and 10 bases from J, the junction kept 8 bases outside the gene matches. The CDR3 DNA reads as TGTGCCTGGGGGAGACAGGGCCGGTCACCCCTCCACTTT. Translated: CAWGRQGRSPLHF. The variable domain in full, with the rest retrieved from reference TRBV30 and TRBJ1-6, is SQTIHQWPATLVQPVGSPLSLECTVEGTSNPNLYWYRQAAGRGLQLLFYSVGIGQISSEVPQNLSASRPQDRQFILSSKKLLLSDSGFYLCAWGRQGRSPLHFGNGTRLTVT.

The chain employs TRBV28 and TRBJ2-5, with D perhaps TRBD1 (7 bases). V lost 8 bases and J 5 bases, leaving 18 bases between the germline ends. Germline V lookup: CDR1 MDHEN, CDR2 SYDVKM. The CDR3 is 14 residues long. The CDR3 nucleotides read TGTGCCAGCCGCCCTCGGAGGGGGCCTGAGACCCAGTACTTC. The encoded protein is CASRPRRGPETQYF.

The V call is TRBV4-1, the J call TRBJ2-5; TRBD2 is a possible D gene (6 bases). CDR3 size: 17 residues. Germline V gene lookup returns CDR1 MGHRA and CDR2 YSYEKL. Trimming left V 2 bases short and J 5 bases short, with 21 bases between. The CDR3 DNA follows: TGCGCCAGCAGCCAAAGGGCGGCGCAGGGAGGTTCGGAGACCCAGTACTTC. Protein: CASSQRAAQGGSETQYF.

This rearrangement joins TRBV2 to TRBJ2-5; the match to TRBD2 covers 9 bases. CDR3 length equals 15 residues. From germline, CDR1 is SNHLY and CDR2 FYNNEI. The ends lost 4 bases at V and 2 bases at J; junction bases unmatched: 5. The CDR3 sequence: CASSGQAGGQETQYF. The CDR3 DNA follows: TGTGCCAGCAGTGGGCAGGCGGGGGGGCAAGAGACCCAGTACTTC.

This clone appeared a few times. V gene TRBV27 combines with J gene TRBJ1-1; no clear D. With 2 bases removed from V and 5 bases from J, the gap between germline ends came to 9 bases. Germline CDR1 is MNHEY and CDR2 is SMNVEV (reference sequence). The CDR3 totals 13 residues. The DNA for the CDR3 is TGTGCCAGCAGTTTAGCTAGCTGGACTGAAGCTTTCTTT. Encoded protein: CASSLASWTEAFF.

J is TRBJ1-2 and V is TRBV6-4; D gene unclear. The V and J ends lost 6 bases and 0 bases respectively, with 8 bases between them. CDR3 size: 13 residues. Germline lookup yields CDR1 MRHNA and CDR2 SNTAGT. The CDR3 here is CASRRDTNYGYTF. The CDR3 region has the DNA TGTGCCAGCAGGAGAGACACTAACTATGGCTACACCTTC.

The genes are TRBV5-4 and TRBJ2-2; 7 bases are shared with TRBD1. The CDR3 length is 14 residues. Unmatched junction bases numbered 6, after V lost 4 bases and J lost 6 bases. Germline CDR1 is SGHNT and CDR2 is YYREEE (reference sequence). The CDR3 bases are TGTGCCAGCAGCGTTCAGGGGGTAGCCGGGGAGCTGTTTTTT. It yields the protein CASSVQGVAGELFF.

V and J are TRBV6-6 and TRBJ2-7; D possibly corresponds to TRBD1 (5 bases). Trimming removed 0 bases from V and 2 bases from J, with 8 bases in between. The germline gives CDR1 MNHNY, CDR2 SVGAGI (reference sequence). This CDR3 comprises 14 residues. The CDR3 loop is CASSYSAGTYEQYF. The CDR3 region has the DNA TGTGCCAGCAGTTACTCGGCAGGGACCTACGAGCAGTACTTC.

This chain joins TRBV10-1 and TRBJ2-2; 15 bases align to TRBD2. CDR3 length: 16 residues. Germline V gene lookup returns CDR1 WNHNN and CDR2 SYGVQD (reference sequence). Trimming cost V 6 bases and J 8 bases; bases outside gene matches: 7. This CDR3 is CASSPGLAGGPGELFF. CDR3 sequence (DNA): TGCGCCAGCAGCCCCGGACTAGCGGGAGGGCCGGGGGAGCTGTTTTTT.

The chain recombines TRBV7-2 with TRBJ2-1; unclear D gene. Trimming left V 1 base short and J 1 base short, with 5 bases between. There are 14 residues in the CDR3. From germline, CDR1 is SGHTA and CDR2 FQGNSA. The CDR3 DNA sequence: TGTGCCAGCAGCTTAGATGGTTCCTACAATGAGCAGTTCTTC. This sequence encodes CASSLDGSYNEQFF.

The chain couples TRBV6-5 to TRBJ1-3; D gene unclear. CDR1 MNHEY and CDR2 SVGAGI come from the germline V gene. CDR3 length: 14 residues. Trimming left V 2 bases short and J 4 bases short, with 9 bases between. CDR3 DNA sequence: TGTGCCAGCAGTTACCAATCAGACGGAAACACCATATATTTT. Translating it yields CASSYQSDGNTIYF.

The chain joins TRBV7-8 to TRBJ1-4, with 7 bases matching TRBD1. Germline trimming cut 3 bases from V and 8 bases from J; bases unmatched to any gene: 6. Germline-derived CDR1 and CDR2 are SGHVS and FQNEAQ. CDR3 length: 14 amino acids. The CDR3 protein is CASSFRQGGEKLFF. The CDR3 coding sequence is TGTGCCAGCAGCTTTCGGCAGGGGGGCGAAAAACTGTTTTTT.

The chain links TRBV6-5 to TRBJ2-7, with 10 bases lining up with TRBD1. V was clipped by 7 bases and J by 5 bases; unmatched bases: 8. From germline, CDR1 is MNHEY and CDR2 SVGAGI. The CDR3 consists of 14 residues. The CDR3 nucleotides are TGTGCCAGCAACGACAGGGGGCAAACTAACGAGCAGTACTTC. Protein sequence: CASNDRGQTNEQYF.

The V gene is TRBV9, the J gene TRBJ2-2, with D perhaps TRBD2 (6 bases). V lost 0 bases to trimming and J lost 1 base, with 10 bases between them. The CDR3 spans 16 residues. Germline V CDR1 and CDR2: SGDLS, YYNGEE. The CDR3 DNA is TGTGCCAGCAGCGTAGGGCTAGCGAAGAACACCGGGGAGCTGTTTTTT. As protein: CASSVGLAKNTGELFF.

The CDR3 loop reads CASRPGQAYEQYF. For the CDR3, the DNA is TGTGCCAGCAGACCCGGACAGGCCTACGAGCAGTACTTC. V and J are TRBV6-5 and TRBJ2-7; 7 bases agree with TRBD1. Germline values: CDR1 MNHEY, CDR2 SVGAGI. There are 13 residues in the CDR3. V shed 6 bases and J 2 bases; nucleotides not matched to a gene: 4.

The rearrangement uses TRBV5-1 and TRBJ2-5, with TRBD1 matching 7 bases. The CDR3 sequence is 16 residues long. V was clipped by 0 bases and J by 4 bases; unmatched bases: 9. Germline V gene data show CDR1 as SGHRS and CDR2 as YFSETQ. The CDR3 nucleotides are TGCGCCAGCAGCTTGGAAGCAGGGGGAATGGGAGAGACCCAGTACTTC. This codes for CASSLEAGGMGETQYF.

This clone was observed a handful of times. The V call is TRBV6-4, the J call TRBJ2-7; 9 nucleotides align to TRBD1. The CDR3 length is 16 residues. V dropped 7 bases and J dropped 4; count of bases not matched to a gene: 14. Germline CDR1 MRHNA, CDR2 SNTAGT. The CDR3 DNA reads as TGTGCCAGCATTGTCACCGGGACAGGGAAAGGATACGAGCAGTACTTC. This gives the protein CASIVTGTGKGYEQYF.

V and J are TRBV6-5 and TRBJ2-7; TRBD1 aligns across 10 bases. The CDR3 length is 15 residues. The V gene's germline CDR1 is MNHEY and CDR2 SVGAGI. V was pared by 5 bases and J by 2 bases, with 6 bases of the junction left unmatched. The CDR3 here is CASSTPGTGAYEQYF. DNA of the CDR3: TGTGCCAGCAGTACACCCGGGACAGGGGCCTACGAGCAGTACTTC.

This clone has more than one count but fewer than ten. The chain joins TRBV7-2 to TRBJ2-5, with TRBD2 matching 10 bases. In germline, CDR1 is SGHTA, CDR2 FQGNSA. Germline trimming cut 2 bases from V and 3 bases from J; bases unmatched to any gene: 6. The CDR3 has 16 amino acids. DNA of the CDR3: TGTGCCAGCAGCTTACGGAATAGCGGGGGGAAAGAGACCCAGTACTTC. Its translation: CASSLRNSGGKETQYF. Drawing the rest from reference TRBV7-2 and TRBJ2-5, the complete variable domain is GAGVSQSPSNKVTEKGKDVELRCDPISGHTALYWYRQSLGQGLEFLIYFQGNSAPDKSGLPSDRFSAERTGGSVSTLTIQRTQQEDSAVYLCASSLRNSGGKETQYFGPGTRLLVL.

This chain connects TRBV28 to TRBJ1-3, with D possibly being TRBD1 (5 bases). CDR3 length: 13 residues. The germline gives CDR1 MDHEN, CDR2 SYDVKM. V lost 10 bases, J lost 0 bases, and 10 bases lay in between. CDR3 nucleotides: TGTGCCACCTGGGGCAGCTCTGGAAACACCATATATTTT. Translation gives CATWGSSGNTIYF. The entire variable domain, with the rest obtained from reference TRBV28 and TRBJ1-3, is as follows: DVKVTQSSRYLVKRTGEKVFLECVQDMDHENMFWYRQDPGLGLRLIYFSYDVKMKEKGDIPEGYSVSREKKERFSLILESASTNQTSMYLCATWGSSGNTIYFGEGSWLTVV.

The rearrangement uses TRBV10-3 and TRBJ2-2, with TRBD2 identical over 9 bases. The CDR3 is 15 amino acids. With 4 bases clipped from V and 7 bases from J, the junction kept 7 bases outside the gene matches. Germline V lookup: CDR1 ENHRY, CDR2 SYGVKD. The CDR3 nucleotides read TGTGCCATCAGTGGTTCCAGCGGGGGGAACGGGGAGCTGTTTTTT. Its protein product is CAISGSSGGNGELFF.

This rearrangement joins TRBV7-9 to TRBJ2-1; 11 bases agree with TRBD1. With 3 bases clipped from V and 8 bases from J, the junction kept 9 bases outside the gene matches. The CDR3 loop spans 16 amino acids. Germline V gene lookup returns CDR1 SEHNR and CDR2 FQNEAQ (reference sequence). CDR3 region: CASSFYRDRGKDEQFF. Written as DNA, the CDR3 is TGTGCCAGCAGCTTTTACCGGGACAGGGGGAAGGATGAGCAGTTCTTC. The full variable domain, completed using reference TRBV7-9 and TRBJ2-1, is DTGVSQNPRHKITKRGQNVTFRCDPISEHNRLYWYRQTLGQGPEFLTYFQNEAQLEKSRLLSDRFSAERPKGSFSTLEIQRTEQGDSAMYLCASSFYRDRGKDEQFFGPGTRLTVL.

This chain joins TRBV28 and TRBJ2-7; 9 nucleotides line up with TRBD1. Trimming removed 5 bases from V and 6 bases from J; junction bases left unmatched: 11. Germline CDR1 and CDR2: MDHEN and SYDVKM. The CDR3 length is 15 residues. Written as DNA, the CDR3 is TGTGCCAGCAGTCCGCCAGGGACAGGGTTAGTCGAGCAGTACTTC. It translates to CASSPPGTGLVEQYF.

V usage is TRBV5-1 and J usage is TRBJ1-1, with D possibly being TRBD1 (6 bases). This CDR3 is 16 amino acids long. Per germline, CDR1 SGHRS and CDR2 YFSETQ. Trimming removed 0 bases at V and 5 bases at J, with 17 bases between. CDR3 in DNA: TGCGCCAGCAGCTTGGATTGGACGGGGGCAGGGACTGAAGCTTTCTTT. Protein sequence: CASSLDWTGAGTEAFF.

This rearrangement joins TRBV10-3 to TRBJ1-4; TRBD1 aligns across 7 bases. Germline V lookup: CDR1 ENHRY, CDR2 SYGVKD. The length of the CDR3 is 13 residues. Losses at the gene ends were 5 bases for V and 6 bases for J; bases not matched to a gene: 3. The CDR3 DNA reads as TGTGCCATCAGTTCCGGGACAGATGAAAAACTGTTTTTT. Protein: CAISSGTDEKLFF.

The genes are TRBV29-1 and TRBJ2-1; 8 bases align to TRBD2. Trimming took 7 bases from V and 9 from J; bases not matched to a gene: 8. Germline CDR1 is SQVTM and CDR2 is ANQGSEA. The CDR3 sequence is 12 residues long. The CDR3 reads CSAGRGDGEQFF. The CDR3 bases are TGCAGCGCCGGGAGGGGGGACGGTGAGCAGTTCTTC.

The chain couples TRBV7-4 to TRBJ2-1; 12 nucleotides match TRBD2. Germline CDR1 is SGHVT and CDR2 is SQSDAQ. This CDR3 region has 16 residues. Unmatched junction bases numbered 1, after V lost 1 base and J lost 3 bases. The chain's CDR3 is CASSLGTSGNYNEQFF. The CDR3 nucleotides are TGTGCCAGCAGCTTAGGGACTAGCGGGAACTACAATGAGCAGTTCTTC.